These 3 T cell receptor beta chains were sequenced from one sample in a study of CD8 T cells in Susac syndrome (dated 2019 in TCRdb). The library was obtained by the immunoSEQ multiplex PCR assay. RNA was extracted using the RNeasy kit, and roughly 0.5 to 1 microgram was reverse transcribed with random hexamers. The public reads were reprocessed in TCRdb via fastp at Q25 and MiXCR, keeping in-frame beta chains. Every entry covers one CDR3 protein and lists the most common genes and DNA from its rows. Recorded for this sample are 120,000 to 150,000 distinct CDR3 sequences; around 94% of them occurred a single time. The ten largest clonotypes hold 0.07% to 0.1% of the sample. Sequenced material: CD4+ T cells from PBMCs. These receptors were obtained from a human donor in good health.

This chain uses TRBV11-1 with TRBJ2-7; 13 nucleotides match TRBD2. Germline V gene data show CDR1 as SGHAT and CDR2 as FQDESV (reference sequence). V lost 5 bases to trimming and J lost 7 bases; unmatched junction nucleotides: 8. The CDR3 length is 15 residues. Written as DNA, the CDR3 is TGTGCCAGCAGCCTGGGGACTAGCGGGACTCTGGAGCAGTACTTC. This gives the protein CASSLGTSGTLEQYF.

V and J are TRBV20-1 and TRBJ2-5; the D gene is possibly TRBD2 (5 bases). The V and J ends lost 7 bases and 2 bases respectively, with 8 bases between them. CDR3 length: 11 amino acids. The germline gives CDR1 DFQATT, CDR2 SNEGSKA (reference sequence). The CDR3 DNA reads as TGCAGTGGGGAGATACAAGAGACCCAGTACTTC. Translated, it gives CSGEIQETQYF.

V gene TRBV20-1 combines with J gene TRBJ1-2; D gene unclear. Deletions cut 3 bases from V and 8 bases from J, with 19 bases between. The CDR3 sequence is 14 residues long. Germline CDR1 and CDR2: DFQATT and SNEGSKA (reference sequence). The DNA for the CDR3 is TGCAGTGCTAGGCCAGGTGGCGGGGTGCAAGGCTACACCTTC. Translation gives CSARPGGGVQGYTF.